One TCR beta chain is described in this entry. This sample stems from a study of Ad26.COV2.S vaccination and SARS-CoV-2 variants. The CDR3 totals 15 residues. In germline, CDR1 is SGHNT, CDR2 YENEEA. V was shortened by 0 bases and J by 4 bases, with 12 bases between the two germline ends. Measured with immunoSEQ multiplex PCR; TCRdb has only the in-frame clones, and not every one. This sample has some 290,000 clones, with around 85% found just once. Specified treatment: roughly 20 received Ad26.COV2.S at low or high dose, single or two shots; 5 received placebo; per-sample allocation not given. Each sample was drawn 63 days after the first injection (of vaccine or placebo). The study used a vaccine consisting of an Ad26 vector that expressed Wuhan-strain SARS-CoV-2 spike.

V gene TRBV11-3 combines with J gene TRBJ2-5; D perhaps matches TRBD2 (5 bases). This TCR came from a person aged 18 to 59 who received the Ad26.COV2.S COVID-19 vaccine or a placebo. The sequences come from peripheral blood, collected in a trial of Ad26.COV2.S vaccine versus placebo. The CDR3 coding sequence is TGTGCCAGCAGCTTAGAAGGTAGCGTCGGAGAGACCCAGTACTTC. The encoded protein is CASSLEGSVGETQYF.